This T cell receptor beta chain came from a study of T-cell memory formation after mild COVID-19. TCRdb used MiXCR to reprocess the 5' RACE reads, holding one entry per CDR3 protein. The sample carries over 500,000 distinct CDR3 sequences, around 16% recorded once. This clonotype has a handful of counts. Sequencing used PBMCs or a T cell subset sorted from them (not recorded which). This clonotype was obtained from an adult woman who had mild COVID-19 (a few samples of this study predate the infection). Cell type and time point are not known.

In DNA form, the CDR3 reads TGTGCCAGCAGCGATAGCGGGAGGCCCACAGATACGCAGTATTTT. It encodes CASSDSGRPTDTQYF. V gene TRBV3-1 combines with J gene TRBJ2-3, with TRBD2 identical over 10 bases. The ends lost 5 bases at V and 2 bases at J; junction bases unmatched: 4. This CDR3 comprises 15 residues. Germline V gene sequence: CDR1 LGHDT, CDR2 YNNKEL (reference sequence).